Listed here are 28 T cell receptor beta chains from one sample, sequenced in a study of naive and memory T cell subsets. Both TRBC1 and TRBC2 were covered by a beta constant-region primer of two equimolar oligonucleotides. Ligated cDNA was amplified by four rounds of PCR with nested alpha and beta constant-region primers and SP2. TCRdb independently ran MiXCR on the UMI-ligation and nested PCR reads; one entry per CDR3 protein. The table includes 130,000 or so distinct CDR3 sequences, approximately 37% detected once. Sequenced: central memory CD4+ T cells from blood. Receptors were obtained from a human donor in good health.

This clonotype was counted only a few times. Written as DNA, the CDR3 is TGTGCCAGCAGTTACTCGTGGGGGCGGGTACAGGAGACCCAGTACTTC. It is translated as CASSYSWGRVQETQYF. The V gene is TRBV6-5, the J gene TRBJ2-5; TRBD1 is a possible D gene (6 bases). The V gene's germline CDR1 is MNHEY and CDR2 SVGAGI. The CDR3 totals 16 residues. V dropped 0 bases and J dropped 5 bases, with 16 bases sitting between them.

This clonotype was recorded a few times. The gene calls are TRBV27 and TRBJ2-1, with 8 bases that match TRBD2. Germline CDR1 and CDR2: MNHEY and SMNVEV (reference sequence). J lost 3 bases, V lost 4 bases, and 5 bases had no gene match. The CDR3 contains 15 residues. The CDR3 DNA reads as TGTGCCAGCAGTTCCCCTGCGGGAGGCTACAATGAGCAGTTCTTC. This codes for CASSSPAGGYNEQFF.

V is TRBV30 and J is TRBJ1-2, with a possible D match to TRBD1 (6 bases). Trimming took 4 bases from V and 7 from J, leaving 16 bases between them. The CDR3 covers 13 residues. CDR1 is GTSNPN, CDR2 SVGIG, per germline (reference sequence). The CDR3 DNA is TGTGCCTGGACCCGACCAGGGGAGGGTGGCTACACCTTC. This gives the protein CAWTRPGEGGYTF. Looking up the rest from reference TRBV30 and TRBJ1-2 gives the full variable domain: SQTIHQWPATLVQPVGSPLSLECTVEGTSNPNLYWYRQAAGRGLQLLFYSVGIGQISSEVPQNLSASRPQDRQFILSSKKLLLSDSGFYLCAWTRPGEGGYTFGSGTRLTVV.

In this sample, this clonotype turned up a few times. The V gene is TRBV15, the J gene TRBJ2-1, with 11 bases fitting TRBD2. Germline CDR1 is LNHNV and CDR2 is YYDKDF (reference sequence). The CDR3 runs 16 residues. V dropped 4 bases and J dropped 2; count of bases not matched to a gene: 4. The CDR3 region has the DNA TGTGCCACCAGCAAGACTAGCGGGAATACCTACAATGAGCAGTTCTTC. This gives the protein CATSKTSGNTYNEQFF.

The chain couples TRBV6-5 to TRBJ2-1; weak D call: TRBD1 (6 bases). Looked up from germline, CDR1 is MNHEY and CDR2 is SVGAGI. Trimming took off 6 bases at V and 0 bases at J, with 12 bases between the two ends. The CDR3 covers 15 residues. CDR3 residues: CASRSGTSSYNEQFF. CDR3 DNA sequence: TGTGCCAGCAGATCCGGGACAAGCTCCTACAATGAGCAGTTCTTC.

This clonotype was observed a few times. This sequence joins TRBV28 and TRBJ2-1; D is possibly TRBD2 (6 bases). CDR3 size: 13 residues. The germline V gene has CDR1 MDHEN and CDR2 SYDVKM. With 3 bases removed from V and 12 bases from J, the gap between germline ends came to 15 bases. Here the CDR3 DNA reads TGTGCCAGCAGTTTTATCGGGGGTGGTGGGCAGTTCTTC. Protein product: CASSFIGGGGQFF.

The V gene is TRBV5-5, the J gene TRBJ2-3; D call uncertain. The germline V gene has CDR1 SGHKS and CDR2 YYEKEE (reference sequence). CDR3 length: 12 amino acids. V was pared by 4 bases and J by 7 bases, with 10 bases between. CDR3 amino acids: CASSLRFHTQYF. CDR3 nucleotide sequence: TGTGCCAGCAGCCTGAGGTTTCATACGCAGTATTTT.

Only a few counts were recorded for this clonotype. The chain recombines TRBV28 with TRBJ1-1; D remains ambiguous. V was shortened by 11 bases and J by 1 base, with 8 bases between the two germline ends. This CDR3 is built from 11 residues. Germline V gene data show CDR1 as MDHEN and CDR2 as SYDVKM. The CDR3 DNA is TGTGCCGCCCGGAGGAACACTGAAGCTTTCTTT. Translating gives CAARRNTEAFF.

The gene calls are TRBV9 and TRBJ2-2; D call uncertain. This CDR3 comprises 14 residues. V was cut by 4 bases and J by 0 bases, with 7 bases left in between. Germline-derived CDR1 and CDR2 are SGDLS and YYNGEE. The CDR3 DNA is TGTGCCAGCAGCCCAAACACGAACACCGGGGAGCTGTTTTTT. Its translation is CASSPNTNTGELFF.

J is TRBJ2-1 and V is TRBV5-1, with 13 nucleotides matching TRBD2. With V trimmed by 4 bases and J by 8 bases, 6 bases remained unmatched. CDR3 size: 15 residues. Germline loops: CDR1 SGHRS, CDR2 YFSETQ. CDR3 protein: CASSPTSGRFDEQFF. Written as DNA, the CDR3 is TGCGCCAGCAGCCCGACTAGCGGGAGGTTCGATGAGCAGTTCTTC.

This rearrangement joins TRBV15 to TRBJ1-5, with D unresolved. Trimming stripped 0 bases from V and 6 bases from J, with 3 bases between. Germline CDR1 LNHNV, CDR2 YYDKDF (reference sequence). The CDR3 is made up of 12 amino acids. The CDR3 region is CATSRDRQPQHF. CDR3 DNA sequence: TGTGCCACCAGCAGAGATCGTCAGCCCCAGCATTTT.

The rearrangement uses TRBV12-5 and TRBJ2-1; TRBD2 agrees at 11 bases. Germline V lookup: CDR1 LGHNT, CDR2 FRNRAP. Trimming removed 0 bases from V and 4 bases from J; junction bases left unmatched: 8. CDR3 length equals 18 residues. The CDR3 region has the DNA TGTGCTAGTGGTTTGGTAACTCTCATAGCGGGAGGGTACAATGAGCAGTTCTTC. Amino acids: CASGLVTLIAGGYNEQFF.

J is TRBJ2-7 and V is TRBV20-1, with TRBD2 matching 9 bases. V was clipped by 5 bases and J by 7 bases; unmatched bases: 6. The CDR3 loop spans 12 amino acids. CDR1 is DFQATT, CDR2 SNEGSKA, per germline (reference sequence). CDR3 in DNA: TGCAGTGCTCGAAGGACTAGCGTGGAGCAGTACTTC. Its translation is CSARRTSVEQYF.

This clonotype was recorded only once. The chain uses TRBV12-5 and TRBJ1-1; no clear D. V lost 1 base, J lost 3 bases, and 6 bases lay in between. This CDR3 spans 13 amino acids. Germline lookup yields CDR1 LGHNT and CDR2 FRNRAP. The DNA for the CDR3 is TGTGCTAGTGGTTTGGCGGGCTACACTGAAGCTTTCTTT. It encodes CASGLAGYTEAFF.

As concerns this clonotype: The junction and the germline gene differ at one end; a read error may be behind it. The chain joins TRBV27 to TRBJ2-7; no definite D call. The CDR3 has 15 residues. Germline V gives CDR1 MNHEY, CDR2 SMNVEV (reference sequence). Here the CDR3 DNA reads TGTGCCAGCAGTCCTTTTGGGTCTCGCTCCTACGAGCGGTACTTC. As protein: CASSPFGSRSYERYF.

This chain's CDR3 is CASSSTGANSYEQYF. Written as DNA, the CDR3 is TGTGCCAGCAGTTCCACAGGGGCCAACTCCTACGAGCAGTACTTC. The V gene is TRBV12-3 or TRBV12-4, the J gene TRBJ2-7; 7 positions agree with TRBD1. V trimming: 4 bases; J trimming: 0 bases; junction bases outside the gene matches: 6. The CDR3 covers 15 residues.

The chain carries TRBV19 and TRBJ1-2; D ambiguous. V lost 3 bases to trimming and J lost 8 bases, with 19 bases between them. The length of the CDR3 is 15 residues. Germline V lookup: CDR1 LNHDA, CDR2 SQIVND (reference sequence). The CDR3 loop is CASSILLGKKAGYTF. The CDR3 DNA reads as TGTGCCAGTAGTATCCTCCTCGGAAAAAAAGCCGGCTACACCTTC.

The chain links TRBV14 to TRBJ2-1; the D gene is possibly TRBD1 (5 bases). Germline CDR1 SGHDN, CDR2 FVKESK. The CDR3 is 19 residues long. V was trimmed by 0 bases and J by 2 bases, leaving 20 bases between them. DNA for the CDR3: TGTGCCAGCAGCCAAGATAGGGGTCCCCTTAGGCCCACCTACAATGAGCAGTTCTTC. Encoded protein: CASSQDRGPLRPTYNEQFF. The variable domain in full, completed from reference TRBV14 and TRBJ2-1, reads EAGVTQFPSHSVIEKGQTVTLRCDPISGHDNLYWYRRVMGKEIKFLLHFVKESKQDESGMPNNRFLAERTGGTYSTLKVQPAELEDSGVYFCASSQDRGPLRPTYNEQFFGPGTRLTVL.

DNA of the CDR3: TGTGCCAGCAGCCAAGGGCGGGAGTGGGGGAATGAGCAGTTCTTC. It specifies CASSQGREWGNEQFF. The chain joins TRBV3-1 to TRBJ2-1; 7 nucleotides agree with TRBD2. Germline-derived CDR1 and CDR2 are LGHDT and YNNKEL (reference sequence). Losses at the gene ends were 1 base for V and 7 bases for J; bases not matched to a gene: 7. The CDR3 loop spans 15 amino acids.

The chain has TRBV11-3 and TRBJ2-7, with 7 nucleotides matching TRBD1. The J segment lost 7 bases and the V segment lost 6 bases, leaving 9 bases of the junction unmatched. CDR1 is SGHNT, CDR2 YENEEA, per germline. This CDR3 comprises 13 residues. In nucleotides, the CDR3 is TGTGCCAGCAGTCGGGGAAGACAGGGTGAGCAGTACTTC. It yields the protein CASSRGRQGEQYF.

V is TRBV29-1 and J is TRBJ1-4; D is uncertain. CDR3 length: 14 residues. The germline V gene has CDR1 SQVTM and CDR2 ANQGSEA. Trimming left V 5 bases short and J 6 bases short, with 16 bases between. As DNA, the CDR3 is TGCAGCGTTTCCCTAATTGAAGCGGATGAAAAACTGTTTTTT. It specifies CSVSLIEADEKLFF.

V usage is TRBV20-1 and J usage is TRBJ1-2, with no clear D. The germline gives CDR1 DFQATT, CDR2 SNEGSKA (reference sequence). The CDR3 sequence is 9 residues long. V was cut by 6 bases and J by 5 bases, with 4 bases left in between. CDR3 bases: TGCAGTGCGGAATATGGCTACACCTTC. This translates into CSAEYGYTF.

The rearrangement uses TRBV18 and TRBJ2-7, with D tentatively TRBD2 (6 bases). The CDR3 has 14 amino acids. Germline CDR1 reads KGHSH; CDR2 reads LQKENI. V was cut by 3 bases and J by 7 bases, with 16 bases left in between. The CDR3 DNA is TGTGCCAGCTCACCGATGACTAGGAACAGTGAGCAGTACTTC. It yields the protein CASSPMTRNSEQYF.

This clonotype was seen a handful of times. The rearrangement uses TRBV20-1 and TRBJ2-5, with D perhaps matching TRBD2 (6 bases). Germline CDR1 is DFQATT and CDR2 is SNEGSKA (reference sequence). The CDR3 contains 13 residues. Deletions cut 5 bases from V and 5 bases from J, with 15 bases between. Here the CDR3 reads CSASSTSWETQYF. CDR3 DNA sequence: TGCAGTGCTTCCTCGACTAGTTGGGAGACCCAGTACTTC.

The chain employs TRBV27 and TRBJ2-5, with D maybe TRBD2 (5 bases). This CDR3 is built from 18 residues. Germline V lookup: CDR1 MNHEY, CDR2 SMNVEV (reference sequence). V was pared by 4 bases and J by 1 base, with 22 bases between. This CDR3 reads CASSSFPASGALQETQYF. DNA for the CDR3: TGTGCCAGCAGTTCCTTCCCGGCCAGCGGAGCGCTCCAAGAGACCCAGTACTTC.

The CDR3 DNA sequence: TGTGCCAGCAGCCAAGTGGGGGGGTGGGAATCCTACAATGAGCAGTTCTTC. Translated: CASSQVGGWESYNEQFF. The chain combines TRBV3-1 with TRBJ2-1; TRBD2 matches at 7 bases. This CDR3 has 17 residues. Trimming removed 1 base from V and 1 base from J; junction bases left unmatched: 7. Germline V gene data show CDR1 as LGHDT and CDR2 as YNNKEL (reference sequence).

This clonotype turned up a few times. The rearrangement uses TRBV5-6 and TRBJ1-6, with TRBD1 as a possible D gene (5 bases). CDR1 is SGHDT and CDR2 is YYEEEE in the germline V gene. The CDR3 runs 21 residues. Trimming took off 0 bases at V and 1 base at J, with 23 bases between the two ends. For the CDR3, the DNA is TGTGCCAGCAGCTTGGTGTTGGACCGGAGGGGCAAAGGGTCCTATAATTCACCCCTCCACTTT. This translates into CASSLVLDRRGKGSYNSPLHF.

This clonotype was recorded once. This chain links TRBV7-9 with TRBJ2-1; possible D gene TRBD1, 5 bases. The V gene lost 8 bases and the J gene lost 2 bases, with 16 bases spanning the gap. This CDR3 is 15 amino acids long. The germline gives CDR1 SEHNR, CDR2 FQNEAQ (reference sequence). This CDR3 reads CASAPRSGPYNEQFF. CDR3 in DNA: TGTGCCAGCGCCCCTAGATCAGGGCCCTACAATGAGCAGTTCTTC.